This TCR beta chain was observed in a study of blood T cells in healthy people across ages. Researchers report isolating at least 6 million PBMCs per sample. About this clonotype: Its antigen is not known.

The CDR3 loop spans 15 amino acids. CDR1 is SQVTM, CDR2 ANQGSEA, per germline. V trimming: 0 bases; J trimming: 11 bases; junction bases outside the gene matches: 14. A second about 6 to 12 cycle PCR used barcoded and J-beta primers. TCRdb independently ran MiXCR on the 5' RACE reads; one entry per CDR3 protein. The sample has some 1,500,000 distinct CDR3 sequences; about 42% are singletons. The study, taken as a whole, reports: Any conclusive comparison of naive versus antigen-experienced cells was prevented by using unsorted PBMCs. There was a strong correlation between TCR beta diversity and naive T cell percentage. It was the long-lived donors that had more naive CD4+ cells and higher diversity than aged donors.

The sample was blood. The rearrangement uses TRBV29-1 and TRBJ2-5; 8 nucleotides line up with TRBD2. This TCR was recovered from a young woman in good health. Here the CDR3 reads CSVEDRLAISSEQYF. The DNA for the CDR3 is TGCAGCGTTGAAGACAGACTAGCGATAAGCAGTGAGCAGTACTTC.